This T cell receptor beta chain appears in the sequencing data of a study of CD8 T cells in ankylosing spondylitis. Points from the study as a whole: Characteristic, it appeared, of ankylosing spondylitis blood was a TCR beta motif of roughly eight highly homologous variants. Previous work reported some of these motif variants in the synovial fluid and blood of reactive arthritis.

TCRdb processed the 5' RACE reads anew with MiXCR; each CDR3 protein has one entry. The data contain about 220,000 distinct CDR3 sequences, around 19% of them seen just once; the ten biggest clones take up approximately 46%. This clonotype turned up a few times. Its matching antigen is unknown. The sequence was collected from a male donor with ankylosing spondylitis. What was sequenced was blood, either unsorted or a sorted T cell fraction (not recorded which).

The CDR3 sequence is CAWSVLITGELFF. CDR3 nucleotide sequence: TGTGCCTGGAGTGTTTTAATCACCGGGGAGCTGTTTTTT. V is TRBV30 and J is TRBJ2-2; D remains unclear. CDR3 size: 13 residues. Trimming left V 0 bases short and J 4 bases short, with 6 bases between. CDR1 and CDR2 (germline): GTSNPN, SVGIG (reference sequence).